In its sample, the clone carrying this T cell receptor beta chain was seen once. Its target is unknown. The nonmyeloablative bone marrow transplants came from related graft donors, with transient mixed chimerism. The entry originates in a study of Tregs in tolerant kidney transplant recipients. Findings and caveats of the study: No direct test of biological reproducibility was done here.

The repertoire was sequenced with immunoSEQ multiplex PCR; TCRdb's copy has only in-frame clones and lacks some. The sample carries about 52,000 clones, over 80% recorded once. The ends were cut back, 2 bases at V and 7 bases at J, with 15 bases in the middle. The CDR3 spans 14 residues. Germline V gene sequence: CDR1 SGDLS, CDR2 YYNGEE. The source was CD8+ T cells from blood (PBMCs), collected 24 months after the transplant. This clonotype was obtained from a human patient who received a combined kidney and bone marrow transplant. A subset of T cells may come from the graft donor. The V gene is TRBV9, the J gene TRBJ2-5; weak D call: TRBD2 (6 bases). Written as DNA, the CDR3 is TGTGCCAGCAGCGTGGGGGGTAGCTTGGGGACCCAGTACTTC. Its protein is CASSVGGSLGTQYF.